This record concerns one T cell receptor beta chain sequence. Its antigen remains unknown. These data belong to a study of cytomegalovirus exposure and HLA in healthy donors. 13 Jbeta primers and 60 Vbeta primers were used for the PCR. Only in-frame clones appear in the TCRdb table, and some are missing; sequencing was by immunoSEQ multiplex PCR. The top ten clones hold 3.9% of a sample with 120,000 to 150,000 clones, roughly three quarters of them seen once. The CDR3 loop spans 15 amino acids. CDR1 and CDR2 (germline): SGHVS, FQNEAQ. V gave up 5 bases and J gave up 5 bases, with 18 bases separating them. Whole-study findings and limits: Across donors, sequencing depth was assumed by presence/absence analyses to be roughly uniform. It was shown in a later analysis that HLA-associated TCR beta chains were more clonally expanded than other, equally common chains.

V usage is TRBV7-8 and J usage is TRBJ2-5, with TRBD1 as a possible D gene (6 bases). This TCR came from a man aged 18 to 35 in good health and CMV-seronegative. The sample was PBMCs. CDR3 in amino acids: CASSQPRGSEETQYF. CDR3 coding DNA: TGTGCCAGCAGCCAACCGAGGGGGAGCGAGGAGACCCAGTACTTC.